A single T cell receptor (beta chain) is shown here with its context. Germline V lookup: CDR1 SNHLY, CDR2 FYNNEI. This CDR3 is 14 amino acids long. V dropped 4 bases and J dropped 5; count of bases not matched to a gene: 4. This specimen belongs to a study of ipilimumab plus nivolumab after autologous stem cell transplantation. Study-wide context: The DLBCL cohort had primary refractory and relapsed disease, with 18-month progression-free survival of about 82% and 31%.

Repertoires were generated with immunoSEQ multiplex PCR, while TCRdb's copy carries only in-frame clones and drops some. Counted here are approximately 84,000 clones, about 83% occurring once; the ten biggest clones make up about 2.2%. V gene TRBV2 combines with J gene TRBJ1-4; 7 bases agree with TRBD1. The sequences come from PBMCs, collected in a trial of ipilimumab plus nivolumab as post-transplant consolidation. The clonotype originates from a male donor with diffuse large B-cell lymphoma. This CDR3 reads CASSGGQRNEKLFF. The DNA for the CDR3 is TGTGCCAGCAGTGGGGGACAGAGAAATGAAAAACTGTTTTTT.